The 8 T cell receptor beta chains given below trace back to one sample, sequenced in a study of blood T cells in healthy people across ages. Alongside a J-beta primer mix, a sample-barcoded 5' primer served in a second PCR lasting roughly 7 to 12 cycles. Each CDR3 protein gets one entry after TCRdb re-called the 5' RACE reads with MiXCR. Of roughly 730,000 distinct CDR3 sequences listed, 45% to 70% were seen once; the top ten hold about 26%. Sequenced input: blood. Source of these receptors: a man aged 35 to 55 in good health.

V gene TRBV7-8 combines with J gene TRBJ2-2; no firm D call. The CDR3 has 15 residues. Per germline, CDR1 SGHVS and CDR2 FQNEAQ. Trimming removed 2 bases from V and 1 base from J, with 8 bases in between. This CDR3 is CASSLWAGNTGELFF. The CDR3 DNA sequence: TGTGCCAGCAGCTTATGGGCAGGGAACACCGGGGAGCTGTTTTTT.

V is TRBV28 and J is TRBJ2-3; no clear D. Germline V gene lookup returns CDR1 MDHEN and CDR2 SYDVKM. The CDR3 runs 16 residues. The germline V and J ends were trimmed by 6 bases and 3 bases, with 19 bases remaining between them. The CDR3 loop reads CASRLIGPTSTDTQYF. Here the CDR3 DNA reads TGTGCCAGCAGACTCATTGGCCCTACATCGACAGATACGCAGTATTTT.

The chain combines TRBV5-5 with TRBJ2-7; 8 positions match TRBD2. Losses at the gene ends were 0 bases for V and 0 bases for J; bases not matched to a gene: 8. Germline V gene sequence: CDR1 SGHKS, CDR2 YYEKEE (reference sequence). The length of the CDR3 is 17 residues. In nucleotides, the CDR3 is TGTGCCAGCAGCTTGGGTCGGATAGCGGGGAGCTCCTACGAGCAGTACTTC. This encodes CASSLGRIAGSSYEQYF. The variable domain in full, with the rest retrieved from reference TRBV5-5 and TRBJ2-7, is DAGVTQSPTHLIKTRGQQVTLRCSPISGHKSVSWYQQVLGQGPQFIFQYYEKEERGRGNFPDRFSARQFPNYSSELNVNALLLGDSALYLCASSLGRIAGSSYEQYFGPGTRLTVT.

This clonotype was counted between two and nine times. The chain couples TRBV7-2 to TRBJ2-3; 7 bases agree with TRBD2. V gave up 1 base and J gave up 1 base; unmatched junction bases: 5. The germline CDR1 and CDR2 sequences are SGHTA and FQGNSA. The CDR3 loop spans 16 amino acids. Here the CDR3 DNA reads TGTGCCAGCAGCTTAGGCGGGGGAGGGGGCACAGATACGCAGTATTTT. Amino acids: CASSLGGGGGTDTQYF. The complete variable domain, with remaining parts taken from reference TRBV7-2 and TRBJ2-3, reads GAGVSQSPSNKVTEKGKDVELRCDPISGHTALYWYRQSLGQGLEFLIYFQGNSAPDKSGLPSDRFSAERTGGSVSTLTIQRTQQEDSAVYLCASSLGGGGGTDTQYFGPGTRLTVL.

In its sample, this clonotype was seen a few times. The chain couples TRBV14 to TRBJ2-5, with a possible D match to TRBD1 (5 bases). The germline V gene has CDR1 SGHDN and CDR2 FVKESK. The CDR3 spans 15 residues. The germline V and J ends were trimmed by 3 bases and 2 bases, with 13 bases remaining between them. CDR3 sequence reads: CASSHLGQPQETQYF. CDR3 DNA: TGTGCCAGCAGCCACCTCGGACAACCTCAAGAGACCCAGTACTTC.

V usage is TRBV20-1 and J usage is TRBJ2-7, with no clear D. CDR3 length: 14 residues. CDR1 DFQATT and CDR2 SNEGSKA come from the germline V gene (reference sequence). V dropped 0 bases and J dropped 0 bases, with 9 bases sitting between them. The CDR3 coding sequence is TGCAGTGCTAGAGATGGAACCGACTCCTACGAGCAGTACTTC. Translation: CSARDGTDSYEQYF.

The chain recombines TRBV12-3 or TRBV12-4 with TRBJ1-1; D ambiguous. The CDR3 length is 15 residues. The V end lost 6 bases, the J end lost 1 base, and 15 bases lay between the germline ends. This chain's CDR3 is CASSTPTTANTEAFF. Here the CDR3 DNA reads TGTGCCAGCAGCACACCAACTACAGCGAACACTGAAGCTTTCTTT.

The chain combines TRBV28 with TRBJ1-2; D unresolved. V was trimmed by 5 bases and J by 4 bases, leaving 14 bases between them. The CDR3 extends over 14 amino acids. Germline loops: CDR1 MDHEN, CDR2 SYDVKM. The CDR3 region has the DNA TGTGCCAGCAGTCCGTCGTCCCGGGGCTATGGCTACACCTTC. Protein sequence: CASSPSSRGYGYTF.